This T cell receptor beta chain is from a study of blood T cells in healthy people across ages (dated by TCRdb to about 2015). Background on the whole study: In model experiments, template switching captured roughly one uniquely barcoded TCR beta cDNA molecule for every two T cells. To track age-related changes in TCR beta repertoire diversity, the study relied on deep sequencing normalized with unique cDNA molecular identifiers. Donors were grouped into four age groups: young (average roughly 15 years), middle-aged (about 38), aged (around 66) and long-lived (approximately 75). Donors of different ages were randomly distributed across sequencing lanes to avoid experimental bias. For two donors (one aged 18 to 29 and one aged 80 or older), the study analyzed two additional independent replicas of 1 million unique cDNA reads from the same blood draw. On the study overall, not on this receptor specifically: Bulk unsorted PBMC profiling prevented conclusive comparison of naive and antigen-experienced compartments. Observed TCR beta diversity per million T cells fell roughly linearly with age, and a significant reduction was already apparent by age around 36. Compared with the aged group, more naive CD4+ T cells, fewer expanded clones and increased TCR diversity were shown by the long-lived group, suggesting age selection. There was a strong correlation between observed TCR beta diversity and the percentage of naive T cells measured by flow cytometry. Estimates of total diversity based on one million sequenced T cells were considered lower bounds and underestimates. Because donor CMV infection status was unknown, age-related changes in expanded clonotypes were potentially confounded.

The protocol used for the library was 5' RACE. Data came from an Illumina HiSeq 2500. The second PCR ran for about 6 to 11 cycles and used a J-beta primer mix along with a sample-barcoded 5' primer. Each TCR beta cDNA molecule received a unique molecular identifier from a template-switch 5' adaptor carrying 12 random nucleotides. At least 3 million CDR3-containing paired-end reads were obtained from each sample. The Mint cDNA synthesis kit, primed by a TRBC-specific oligonucleotide, was used to synthesize first-strand cDNA from all RNA. Following uracil-DNA glycosylase treatment, a first 18-cycle PCR with universal primers M1SS and BC2_uni_R was performed on all cDNA. The paper's data handling went like this. For normalization, 1 million high-quality reads, each with a distinct molecular identifier, were randomly selected from each sample. Instead of being binned into consensus sequences, reads with shared molecular identifiers were discarded. MiTCR, run with a Q25 quality threshold and the strictest error-elimination algorithm, handled CDR3 identification, clonotype clustering and error correction. A nonparametric unseen species model with Euler transformation was used to estimate lower-bound total TCR beta diversity. Using fastp at Q25 and MiXCR, TCRdb reprocessed the public reads and kept productive beta chains. CDR3 protein duplicates are merged, each entry listing the most common genes and DNA. Clone size and V and J calls follow TCRdb, not the original study. Recorded for this sample are about 1 million distinct CDR3 sequences; 40% to 55% of them occurred a single time. The ten largest account for 18% of the sample.

As concerns this clonotype: Which antigen it targets is not known. Base quality data are lacking; no much larger clone is found one base away.

Donors were approximately 42 systemically healthy Caucasian individuals from Russia aged roughly 6 to 90 years. Roughly 10 milliliters of peripheral blood were collected from each donor into EDTA-treated Vacutainer tubes. Ficoll-Paque density-gradient centrifugation was used to isolate PBMCs, with at least 6.5 million per sample. Trizol reagent was used to extract total RNA from PBMCs, with at least 5.5 micrograms per sample. The percentages of naive CD45RAhigh/CD27high T cells were determined by flow cytometry on a PBMC aliquot from every donor. From a lookup of the germline V gene (reference sequence), CDR1 and CDR2 are LNHNV and YYDKDF. The V and J ends are trimmed by 0 bases and 0 bases, leaving 12 bases between them. The CDR3 has 17 amino acids, counting the end cysteine and phenylalanine. Only CDR3 DNA remains: 51 bases, in frame from the first base.

Sequencing was performed on blood. The rearrangement joined TRBV15 to TRBJ2-1; TRBD2 could be the D gene, as 6 bases match. The source is a woman aged 55-69 years in good health. CDR3 reads: CATSRDLEEGSYNEQFF. Here is the DNA: TGTGCCACCAGCAGAGATCTGGAGGAGGGCTCCTACAATGAGCAGTTCTTC.